Listed here are 10 T cell receptor beta chains from one sample, sequenced in a study of blood T cell repertoires in COVID-19. The assay was immunoSEQ multiplex PCR, and TCRdb's table has in-frame clones only and misses some. The sample yields roughly 200,000 clones, 90% seen once. Sequencing was performed on peripheral blood. These receptors were taken from a man aged 50-60 years with acute or convalescent COVID-19.

This clone was observed once. The V and J genes are TRBV7-9 and TRBJ1-1, with TRBD1 as a possible D gene (6 bases). This CDR3 is 17 amino acids long. V was pared by 5 bases and J by 3 bases, with 22 bases between. Germline loops: CDR1 SEHNR, CDR2 FQNEAQ (reference sequence). The CDR3 DNA reads TGTGCCAGCAGCATACTACTACAGGGAAGGGTATACACTGAAGCTTTCTTT. Amino acid sequence: CASSILLQGRVYTEAFF.

The J gene is TRBJ2-7, the V gene TRBV27; D unclear. The CDR3 runs to 14 residues. Trimming shortened V by 7 bases and J by 7 bases, and 20 bases separated the two germline ends. Per the germline V gene, CDR1 is MNHEY and CDR2 is SMNVEV (reference sequence). CDR3 nucleotide sequence: TGTGCCAGCAAGGTCAGCACTACCCCCAAAGAGCAGTACTTC. Translating gives CASKVSTTPKEQYF.

The chain couples TRBV10-3 to TRBJ1-6, with 7 bases aligning to TRBD1. Germline CDR1 reads ENHRY; CDR2 reads SYGVKD. This CDR3 region has 16 residues. The V and J ends lost 3 bases and 1 base, in that order; junction bases with no gene match: 3. CDR3 sequence (DNA): TGTGCCATCAGTGACAGGGGGATTTCCTATAATTCACCCCTCCACTTT. Amino acids: CAISDRGISYNSPLHF.

The chain employs TRBV7-8 and TRBJ2-7; 8 positions match TRBD2. V lost 4 bases to trimming and J lost 6 bases; unmatched junction nucleotides: 5. The CDR3 totals 13 residues. Germline V gene sequence: CDR1 SGHVS, CDR2 FQNEAQ. CDR3 loop: CASSYGGEAEQYV. CDR3 sequence (DNA): TGTGCCAGCAGCTACGGGGGGGAGGCCGAGCAGTACGTC.

The rearrangement uses TRBV5-1 and TRBJ2-7; D is ambiguous. Germline values: CDR1 SGHRS, CDR2 YFSETQ. The CDR3 is made up of 13 amino acids. V was clipped by 0 bases and J by 3 bases, with 7 bases between them. CDR3 in DNA: TGCGCCAGCAGCTTGGACGGTGACTACGAGCAGTACGTC. It codes for CASSLDGDYEQYV.

The rearrangement links TRBV11-2 to TRBJ1-1, with TRBD1 matching over 7 bases. J gave up 3 bases and V 1 base, and 5 bases lay outside the gene matches. Germline V lookup: CDR1 SGHAT, CDR2 FQNNGV. The CDR3 runs to 15 residues. The CDR3 bases are TGTGCCAGCAGCTTAGTGGGGACAGCATACACTGAAGCTTTCTTT. Its translation is CASSLVGTAYTEAFF.

This chain connects TRBV30 to TRBJ1-4, with 7 bases identical to TRBD1. This CDR3 spans 16 amino acids. V shed 2 bases and J 0 bases; nucleotides not matched to a gene: 6. Germline CDR1 is GTSNPN and CDR2 is SVGIG (reference sequence). The CDR3 here is CAWSPGQRTTNEKLFF. For the CDR3, the DNA is TGTGCCTGGAGTCCGGGACAGAGAACAACTAATGAAAAACTGTTTTTT.

CDR3 sequence: CASSSRDRGRGNQPQHF. CDR3 sequence (DNA): TGTGCCAGCAGCTCCCGGGACAGGGGACGTGGCAATCAGCCCCAGCATTTT. The chain recombines TRBV7-3 with TRBJ1-5, with 10 bases fitting TRBD1. J lost 2 bases, V lost 4 bases, and 8 bases had no gene match. Germline V gene data show CDR1 as SGHTA and CDR2 as FQGTGA. The CDR3 runs to 17 residues.

This clone was seen only once. The chain couples TRBV7-9 to TRBJ1-1, with D possibly TRBD1 on 5 matching bases. Trimming cost V 5 bases and J 4 bases, with 14 bases left between them. CDR1 is SEHNR and CDR2 is FQNEAQ in the germline V gene (reference sequence). CDR3 length equals 14 residues. The CDR3 DNA follows: TGTGCCAGCAGCGGGAATGGGGGGACCACTGAAGCTTTCTTT. Protein sequence: CASSGNGGTTEAFF.

This clone was recorded once. The gene calls are TRBV5-5 and TRBJ1-1; a weak D match, TRBD1 (6 bases). CDR3 length: 15 residues. Per the germline V gene, CDR1 is SGHKS and CDR2 is YYEKEE (reference sequence). Trimming left V 4 bases short and J 1 base short, with 14 bases between. The CDR3 DNA sequence: TGTGCCAGCAGCGTGAACGGACAGAGGAACACTGAAGCTTTCTTT. Its translation is CASSVNGQRNTEAFF. The whole variable domain, filled in from reference TRBV5-5 and TRBJ1-1, reads DAGVTQSPTHLIKTRGQQVTLRCSPISGHKSVSWYQQVLGQGPQFIFQYYEKEERGRGNFPDRFSARQFPNYSSELNVNALLLGDSALYLCASSVNGQRNTEAFFGQGTRLTVV.